The 20 T cell receptor beta chains below all came from one sample that was sequenced in a study of cytomegalovirus exposure and HLA in healthy donors. The PCR used 60 Vbeta and 13 Jbeta primers. Repertoires were generated with immunoSEQ multiplex PCR, while TCRdb's copy carries only in-frame clones and drops some. The sample has about 160,000 clones; 75% are singletons. The material sequenced was PBMCs. These receptors were collected from a woman aged 50 to 65 in good health and CMV-seropositive.

The V call is TRBV6-1, the J call TRBJ1-6; no reliable D call. In germline, CDR1 is MNHNS, CDR2 SASEGT. This CDR3 is built from 13 residues. Between the trimmed V and J ends, which lost 7 bases and 4 bases, there was a span of 8 bases. CDR3 DNA sequence: TGTGCCAGCATTCTACGGTATAATTCACCCCTCCACTTT. Translating it yields CASILRYNSPLHF.

The DNA for the CDR3 is TGTGCCAGCAGCTGGACCGGACAGAGGGCTCTCTATGGCTACACCTTC. Its protein product is CASSWTGQRALYGYTF. This chain uses TRBV27 with TRBJ1-2; D might be TRBD1 (6 bases). CDR1 is MNHEY and CDR2 is SMNVEV in the germline V gene (reference sequence). V was clipped by 6 bases and J by 4 bases, with 21 bases between them. This CDR3 has 16 amino acids.

The chain carries TRBV6-6 and TRBJ1-4, with 8 bases fitting TRBD1. CDR1 and CDR2 (germline): MNHNY, SVGAGI (reference sequence). The CDR3 is 14 amino acids. The trim removed 7 bases at V and 7 bases at J, leaving 8 bases unmatched. The CDR3 sequence is CASTLRQGTEKLFF. CDR3 coding DNA: TGTGCCAGCACCTTACGACAGGGGACTGAAAAACTGTTTTTT.

This clone turned up a few times. The chain couples TRBV2 to TRBJ2-2, with unresolved D. The ends were cut back, 1 base at V and 0 bases at J, with 21 bases in the middle. The CDR3 runs 20 residues. Germline assignment: CDR1 SNHLY and CDR2 FYNNEI. DNA for the CDR3: TGTGCCAGCAGTGAAGTCCCCTTGGGCCCCAAGCCGACGAACACCGGGGAGCTGTTTTTT. Residues: CASSEVPLGPKPTNTGELFF.

A remark on this clone: The same CDR3 can be traced to other DNA sequences in this sample. The genes are TRBV9 and TRBJ1-6; D is uncertain. The CDR3 runs to 15 residues. CDR1 and CDR2 from the germline V gene are SGDLS and YYNGEE. The V and J ends lost 2 bases and 2 bases respectively, with 8 bases between them. The CDR3 region is CASSVEGAYNSPLHF. The CDR3 DNA follows: TGTGCCAGCAGCGTCGAGGGTGCCTATAATTCACCCCTCCACTTT.

The V gene is TRBV7-9, the J gene TRBJ1-2, with D possibly TRBD1 on 6 matching bases. Trimming removed 0 bases from V and 4 bases from J, with 15 bases in between. CDR3 size: 16 residues. Germline V gene lookup returns CDR1 SEHNR and CDR2 FQNEAQ (reference sequence). The CDR3 spells CASSLAYRDRSYGYTF. The CDR3 DNA is TGTGCCAGCAGCTTAGCCTACAGGGACCGGAGCTATGGCTACACCTTC. Together with reference TRBV7-9 and TRBJ1-2, the CDR3 gives the full variable domain: DTGVSQNPRHKITKRGQNVTFRCDPISEHNRLYWYRQTLGQGPEFLTYFQNEAQLEKSRLLSDRFSAERPKGSFSTLEIQRTEQGDSAMYLCASSLAYRDRSYGYTFGSGTRLTVV.

The rearrangement joins TRBV5-1 to TRBJ2-7; 7 bases agree with TRBD1. Germline CDR1 SGHRS, CDR2 YFSETQ. The V and J ends lost 4 bases and 3 bases, in that order; junction bases with no gene match: 4. The CDR3 has 13 amino acids. The CDR3 protein is CASSVTGVYEQYF. The CDR3 DNA reads as TGCGCCAGCAGCGTAACAGGGGTCTACGAGCAGTACTTC.

This clone has just a few counts. The CDR3 sequence: CSVEGFRDNEQFF. In DNA, the CDR3 is TGCAGCGTTGAAGGTTTCAGGGACAATGAGCAGTTCTTC. This rearrangement joins TRBV29-1 to TRBJ2-1; maybe TRBD1 (5 bases). The V end lost 1 base, the J end lost 5 bases, and 9 bases lay between the germline ends. Germline CDR1 SQVTM, CDR2 ANQGSEA. This CDR3 is 13 amino acids long.

The chain couples TRBV5-6 to TRBJ2-6, with 8 nucleotides matching TRBD1. This CDR3 contains 15 residues. Trimming cost V 4 bases and J 2 bases; bases outside gene matches: 2. The germline V gene has CDR1 SGHDT and CDR2 YYEEEE. The CDR3 loop reads CASSQDRAGANVLTF. The CDR3 DNA follows: TGTGCCAGCAGCCAGGACAGGGCTGGGGCCAACGTCCTGACTTTC.

This chain joins TRBV27 and TRBJ2-2; 9 bases agree with TRBD2. J was trimmed by 7 bases and V by 7 bases; bases with no gene match: 7. Germline V gives CDR1 MNHEY, CDR2 SMNVEV (reference sequence). The CDR3 is 14 amino acids. The CDR3 DNA follows: TGTGCCAGCAAGCGGGGGGCGATGATCGGGGAGCTGTTTTTT. Translated: CASKRGAMIGELFF.

Notes on this clone: The junction departs from the called germline gene at one end, perhaps through a read error. CDR3 coding DNA: TGTTCCAGCAGCTTGGACATCACTGAAGCTTTCTTT. This gives the protein CSSSLDITEAFF. This chain joins TRBV7-9 and TRBJ1-1, with D maybe TRBD1 (5 bases). CDR1 is SEHNR and CDR2 is FQNEAQ in the germline V gene (reference sequence). This CDR3 region has 12 residues.

This clone was seen only a few times. The rearrangement uses TRBV7-9 and TRBJ2-1, with TRBD2 matching over 9 bases. Germline V lookup: CDR1 SEHNR, CDR2 FQNEAQ (reference sequence). The CDR3 has 14 amino acids. Germline trimming cut 3 bases from V and 5 bases from J; bases unmatched to any gene: 2. The CDR3 DNA follows: TGTGCCAGCAGCTTCCCTAGCGGGAACAATGAGCAGTTCTTC. This gives the protein CASSFPSGNNEQFF.

There are a few counts of this clone. This chain links TRBV4-1 with TRBJ2-2, with TRBD2 matching over 8 bases. The CDR3 has 16 residues. Trimming removed 3 bases from V and 5 bases from J; junction bases left unmatched: 8. In germline, CDR1 is MGHRA, CDR2 YSYEKL. The CDR3 is CASSQGLGVTTGELFF. Here the CDR3 DNA reads TGCGCCAGCAGCCAGGGACTAGGAGTGACAACCGGGGAGCTGTTTTTT.

The chain recombines TRBV23-1 with TRBJ1-1, with D tentatively TRBD1 (5 bases). TRBV23-1 is filed as an ORF, its function uncertain. CDR3 size: 11 residues. Trimming shortened V by 11 bases and J by 3 bases, and 10 bases separated the two germline ends. The CDR3 here is CALGGDTEAFF. In DNA form, the CDR3 reads TGCGCCTTGGGGGGAGACACTGAAGCTTTCTTT.

The chain is built from TRBV6-1 and TRBJ2-3, with 10 bases identical to TRBD2. The length of the CDR3 is 19 residues. Trimming removed 3 bases from V and 5 bases from J; junction bases left unmatched: 17. Germline CDR1 is MNHNS and CDR2 is SASEGT. Written as DNA, the CDR3 is TGTGCCAGCAGTGATCAAGTGCCTAGCGGGGGCCACGCGGGAGATACGCAGTATTTT. Encoded protein: CASSDQVPSGGHAGDTQYF.

This clone was detected a few times. The chain links TRBV7-9 to TRBJ2-3; 7 bases match TRBD1. Trimming took 5 bases from V and 2 from J; bases not matched to a gene: 13. Germline CDR1 reads SEHNR; CDR2 reads FQNEAQ (reference sequence). The CDR3 runs to 17 residues. The CDR3 DNA sequence: TGTGCCAGCAGCCCCCCTCGGACAGGCCCTAACACAGATACGCAGTATTTT. Protein product: CASSPPRTGPNTDTQYF.

The J gene is TRBJ1-1, the V gene TRBV5-1; TRBD1 might be the D (5 bases). Germline CDR1 SGHRS, CDR2 YFSETQ. This CDR3 spans 14 amino acids. V gave up 0 bases and J gave up 10 bases, with 16 bases separating them. The CDR3 coding sequence is TGCGCCAGCAGCTTGGGGGGGACTGACCTAAGAGCTTTCTTT. It codes for CASSLGGTDLRAFF.

This clone showed up just a few times. The V and J genes are TRBV5-1 and TRBJ2-1, with 8 bases fitting TRBD2. Germline lookup yields CDR1 SGHRS and CDR2 YFSETQ. The CDR3 spans 15 residues. Unmatched junction bases numbered 5, after V lost 0 bases and J lost 6 bases. Here the CDR3 reads CASSLGSGGGNEQFF. CDR3 nucleotides: TGCGCCAGCAGCTTGGGAAGCGGGGGAGGCAATGAGCAGTTCTTC.

This rearrangement joins TRBV18 to TRBJ2-7; TRBD2 might be the D (6 bases). V shed 3 bases and J shed 3 bases, with 15 bases lying between them. The V gene's germline CDR1 is KGHSH and CDR2 LQKENI. The CDR3 sequence is 15 residues long. The CDR3 protein is CASSPPGTPNYEQYF. The CDR3, as DNA: TGTGCCAGCTCACCCCCCGGGACTCCTAACTACGAGCAGTACTTC.

The rearrangement joins TRBV5-4 to TRBJ1-2; D is ambiguous. The CDR3 totals 15 residues. Trimming removed 0 bases at V and 8 bases at J, with 17 bases between. Germline loops: CDR1 SGHNT, CDR2 YYREEE (reference sequence). The CDR3 nucleotides are TGTGCCAGCAGCTTGGAAGGGAGTTTCTCAGCGGGCTACACCTTC. It is translated as CASSLEGSFSAGYTF. The full variable domain, with the rest looked up from reference TRBV5-4 and TRBJ1-2, is ETGVTQSPTHLIKTRGQQVTLRCSSQSGHNTVSWYQQALGQGPQFIFQYYREEENGRGNFPPRFSGLQFPNYSSELNVNALELDDSALYLCASSLEGSFSAGYTFGSGTRLTVV.